This T cell receptor (beta chain) was profiled in a study of regulatory T cells in long-lasting Graves disease. The study's findings and limits: Favored gene segments in persistent disease were TRBV28, TRBJ1-2 and TRBJ2-5. Reduced TCR diversity was observed in persistent Graves' patients versus newly diagnosed patients.

This CDR3 has 13 amino acids. Trimming took off 1 base at V and 7 bases at J, with 11 bases between the two ends. CDR1 is LGHDT and CDR2 is YNNKEL in the germline V gene (reference sequence). Libraries of TCR beta came from iRepertoire HTBI primers plus Arm-PCR of CDR3 regions. TCRdb itself ran the multiplex PCR reads through MiXCR, one entry per CDR3 protein. The sample has 310,000 or so distinct CDR3 sequences; roughly a fifth are singletons. This clonotype was counted at least ten times. Its antigen is not known. Time point denoted: persistent/refractory GD, antithyroid drugs over 5 years with positive TRAb. Extracted PBMC RNA gave rise to the TCR library.

The material sequenced was peripheral blood mononuclear cells (PBMCs), taken when the disease was refractory, from a patient treated with antithyroid drugs. The V call is TRBV3-1, the J call TRBJ2-7; D ambiguous. The TCR comes from a female donor with Graves disease. CDR3 sequence reads: CASSQGPLGEQYF. CDR3 coding DNA: TGTGCCAGCAGCCAAGGACCCTTAGGGGAGCAGTACTTC.